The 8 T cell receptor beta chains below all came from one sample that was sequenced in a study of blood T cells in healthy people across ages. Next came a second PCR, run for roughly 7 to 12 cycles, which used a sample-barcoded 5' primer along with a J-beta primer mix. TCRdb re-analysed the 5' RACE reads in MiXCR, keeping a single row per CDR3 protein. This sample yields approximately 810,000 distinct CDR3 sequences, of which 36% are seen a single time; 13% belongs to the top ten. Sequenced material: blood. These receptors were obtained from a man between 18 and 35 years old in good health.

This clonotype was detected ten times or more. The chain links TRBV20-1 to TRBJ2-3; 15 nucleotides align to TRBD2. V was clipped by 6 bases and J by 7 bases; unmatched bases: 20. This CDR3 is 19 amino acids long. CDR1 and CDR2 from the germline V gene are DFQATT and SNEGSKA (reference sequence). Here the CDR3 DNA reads TGCAGTGCATCACCCGGGACTAGCGGGGGGACGCACACCTATTATACGCAGTATTTT. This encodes CSASPGTSGGTHTYYTQYF.

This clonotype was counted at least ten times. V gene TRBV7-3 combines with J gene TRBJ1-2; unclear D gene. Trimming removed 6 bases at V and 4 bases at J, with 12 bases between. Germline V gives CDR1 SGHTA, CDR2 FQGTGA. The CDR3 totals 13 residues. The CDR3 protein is CASRGLRAYGYTF. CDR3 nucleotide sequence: TGTGCCAGCAGAGGACTTCGGGCCTATGGCTACACCTTC. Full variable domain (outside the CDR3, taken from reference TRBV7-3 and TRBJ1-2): GAGVSQTPSNKVTEKGKYVELRCDPISGHTALYWYRQSLGQGPEFLIYFQGTGAADDSGLPNDRFFAVRPEGSVSTLKIQRTERGDSAVYLCASRGLRAYGYTFGSGTRLTVV.

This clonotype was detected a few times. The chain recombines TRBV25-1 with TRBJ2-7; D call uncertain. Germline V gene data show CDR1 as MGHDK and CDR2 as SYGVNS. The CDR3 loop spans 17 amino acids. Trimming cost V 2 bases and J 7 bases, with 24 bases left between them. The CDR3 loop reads CASSEPHSPNGDNEQYF. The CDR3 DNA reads TGTGCCAGCAGTGAACCGCATTCCCCGAATGGAGACAATGAGCAGTACTTC.

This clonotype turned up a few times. The CDR3 DNA reads as TGTGCCAGCGGTCCTGGGGGGGGCGTTTACGAGCAGTACTTC. It translates to CASGPGGGVYEQYF. The rearrangement joins TRBV7-3 to TRBJ2-5; TRBD2 is a possible D gene (7 bases). The DNA end is a closer match to TRBJ2-7, so the J assignment may be wrong. The CDR3 is 14 amino acids. Looked up from germline, CDR1 is SGHTA and CDR2 is FQGTGA.

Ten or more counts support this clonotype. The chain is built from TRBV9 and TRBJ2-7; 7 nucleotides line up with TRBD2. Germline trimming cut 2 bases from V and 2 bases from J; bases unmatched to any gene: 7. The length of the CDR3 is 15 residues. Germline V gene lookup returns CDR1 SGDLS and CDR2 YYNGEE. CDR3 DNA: TGTGCCAGCAGCGTGAAGGGACTACCGACCTACGAGCAGTACTTC. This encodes CASSVKGLPTYEQYF.

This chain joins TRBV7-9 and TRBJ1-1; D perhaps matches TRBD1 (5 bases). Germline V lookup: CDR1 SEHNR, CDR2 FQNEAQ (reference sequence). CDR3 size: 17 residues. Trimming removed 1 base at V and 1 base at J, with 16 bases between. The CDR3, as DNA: TGTGCCAGCAGCTTAGGGTGGCCTCGGGGCCAGAACACTGAAGCTTTCTTT. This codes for CASSLGWPRGQNTEAFF.

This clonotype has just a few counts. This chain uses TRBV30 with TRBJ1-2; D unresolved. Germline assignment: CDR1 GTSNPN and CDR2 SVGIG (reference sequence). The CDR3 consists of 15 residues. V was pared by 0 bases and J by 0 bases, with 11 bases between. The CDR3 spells CAWSVLDAANYGYTF. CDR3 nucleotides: TGTGCCTGGAGTGTCCTAGACGCAGCTAACTATGGCTACACCTTC.

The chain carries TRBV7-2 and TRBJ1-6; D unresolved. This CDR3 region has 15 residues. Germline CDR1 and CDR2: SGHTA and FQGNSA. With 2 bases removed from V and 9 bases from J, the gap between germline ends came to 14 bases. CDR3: CASSLIWGFSSPLHF. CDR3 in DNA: TGTGCCAGCAGCTTAATTTGGGGATTTAGTTCACCCCTCCACTTT.